A selection of T cell receptor beta chains follows, all from one sample in a study of T cells in Graves' hyperthyroidism and ophthalmopathy. Each CDR3 protein is one row after TCRdb ran MiXCR on the multiplex PCR reads. The sample includes roughly 740,000 distinct CDR3 sequences, less than 20% of them seen just once. Material for sequencing was blood. The origin of the receptors is a man aged 18 to 30 with Graves' hyperthyroidism. The CDR3 runs from the conserved cysteine through the conserved F or W. D genes are given only for firm matches. Clone sizes are given selectively: once, few, many, or a class where the clone is expanded.

TGTGCCAGCAGAAAGGGGCAGGGAATCTCCTACGAGCAGTACTTC,CASRKGQGISYEQYF,TRBV6-1,.,.,TRBJ2-7
TGCGCCAGCAGCTTGACAGGGACAGACGAGCAGTACTTC,CASSLTGTDEQYF,TRBV5-1,many,TRBD1,TRBJ2-7
TGTGCCAGCAGCTTGGGCGGGACGACTACAGATACGCAGTATTTT,CASSLGGTTTDTQYF,TRBV5-4,.,.,TRBJ2-3
TGTGCCAGTCAACTTTCCGACTATGGCTACACCTTC,CASQLSDYGYTF,TRBV28,few,.,TRBJ1-2
TGTGCCAGCAGCCAAGAAGGGGCAGATACGCAGTATTTT,CASSQEGADTQYF,TRBV14,few,.,TRBJ2-3
TGTGCCAGCTCACCACCGACATCGCCCCACGGGGAGCTGTTTTTT,CASSPPTSPHGELFF,TRBV18,few,.,TRBJ2-2
TGTGCCAGCAGCCTAAGCGGGAGCACAGATACGCAGTATTTT,CASSLSGSTDTQYF,TRBV12-3/TRBV12-4,many,.,TRBJ2-3
TGTGCCAGCAGTTACGACGGTATCACAGATACGCAGTATTTT,CASSYDGITDTQYF,TRBV6-1,many,.,TRBJ2-3
TGCAGTGCCACCCTAGCGGGTCCTTCCTACAATGAGCAGTTCTTC,CSATLAGPSYNEQFF,TRBV20-1,many,TRBD2,TRBJ2-1
TGTGCCATCAGTGACCGGCAGCTCTATGGCTACACCTTC,CAISDRQLYGYTF,TRBV10-3,many,.,TRBJ1-2
TGTGCCAGCAGTTCGCAGGGGGCGGACACTGAAGCTTTCTTT,CASSSQGADTEAFF,TRBV28,many,TRBD1,TRBJ1-1
TGCGCCAGCAGCCGAACGGGTTATGCGCGGGAGACCCAGTACTTC,CASSRTGYARETQYF,TRBV4-3,.,.,TRBJ2-5
TGTGCCAGCAGCCAAGCCAGCGGGAGGGCCGATGAGCAGTTCTTC,CASSQASGRADEQFF,TRBV4-2,many,TRBD2,TRBJ2-1
TGTGCCAGCAGTTTATCGATACAGGCCGATAATGAAAAACTGTTTTTT,CASSLSIQADNEKLFF,TRBV27,.,.,TRBJ1-4
TGTGCCAGCAGCCAAGATCCCGGACTAGCGGGATATTACAATGAGCAGTTCTTC,CASSQDPGLAGYYNEQFF,TRBV14,few,TRBD2,TRBJ2-1
TGCAGTGCTAGAGATCGAAGGGATGGGGGGAATCAGCCCCAGCATTTT,CSARDRRDGGNQPQHF,TRBV20-1,.,.,TRBJ1-5
TGTGCCAGCAGTCTACTTAAGAGAGGGGCGCCCGGGGTGGATACGCAGTATTTT,CASSLLKRGAPGVDTQYF,TRBV27,few,.,TRBJ2-3
TGTGCCAGCAGTACCAAAGGGTCGGGTAATGAAAAACTGTTTTTT,CASSTKGSGNEKLFF,TRBV6-1,.,.,TRBJ1-4
TGTGCCAGCAGCCCCAACAGGGGTCGATACAATGAGCAGTTCTTC,CASSPNRGRYNEQFF,TRBV7-9,few,TRBD1,TRBJ2-1
TGTGCCAGCAGTTTAAGACTAGCGGGAGTACATGAGCAGTTCTTC,CASSLRLAGVHEQFF,TRBV12-3/TRBV12-4,many,TRBD2,TRBJ2-1
TGTGCCATCAGAGGACAGGGCCGCTCCTACGAGCAGTACTTC,CAIRGQGRSYEQYF,TRBV10-3,many,TRBD1,TRBJ2-7
TGTGCCAGCAATCTTTTCCTCGGGACAGGCTACTTCGGCACTGAAGCTTTCTTT,CASNLFLGTGYFGTEAFF,TRBV28,many,TRBD1,TRBJ1-1
TGTGCCAGCAGCTCTCTTTCGGGACTAGCAATCAATGAGCAGTTCTTC,CASSSLSGLAINEQFF,TRBV5-6,few,TRBD2,TRBJ2-1
TGCGCCAGCAGCGAGGGACTAGCCCCCGTTACGCAGTATTTT,CASSEGLAPVTQYF,TRBV5-1,.,TRBD2,TRBJ2-3
TGTGCCAGCAAAAGGGTAGCGGAACGTAGCACAGATACGCAGTATTTT,CASKRVAERSTDTQYF,TRBV6-1,many,.,TRBJ2-3
TGCAGTGCTAGAGATAAGCGGGATCCAGATACGCAGTATTTT,CSARDKRDPDTQYF,TRBV20-1,.,TRBD2,TRBJ2-3
TGTGCCAGTAGGACTAGCGGGAGGGCCCGGTCGGGCTACGAGCAGTACTTC,CASRTSGRARSGYEQYF,TRBV27,.,TRBD2,TRBJ2-7
TGCGCCAGCAGTCGGGACTACCAAGAGACCCAGTACTTC,CASSRDYQETQYF,TRBV10-2,many,.,TRBJ2-5
TGTGCCAGCAGCTCCACTCCGGGACTAGCGGGACCCACAGATACGCAGTATTTT,CASSSTPGLAGPTDTQYF,TRBV7-9,many,TRBD2,TRBJ2-3
TGTGCCAGCAGCCGACAGACTTACAATGAGCAGTTCTTC,CASSRQTYNEQFF,TRBV27,many,.,TRBJ2-1
TGTGCCTGGTCCACTTATAACACCGGGGAGCTGTTTTTT,CAWSTYNTGELFF,TRBV30,.,.,TRBJ2-2
TGTGCCAGCAGCTTAGTACGGGCCCCCTACAATGAGCAGTTCTTC,CASSLVRAPYNEQFF,TRBV5-6,many,.,TRBJ2-1
TGTGCCAGCAGCTCCCCCCAAGCGGAAGGGGTAGAGACCCAGTACTTC,CASSSPQAEGVETQYF,TRBV7-6,.,.,TRBJ2-5
TGTGCCAGCAGTTCGGGCAGAAGCTCCTATAATTCACCCCTCCACTTT,CASSSGRSSYNSPLHF,TRBV6-1,many,.,TRBJ1-6
TGTGCCAGCAGCCTAGACAGGGACACCACTGAAGCTTTCTTT,CASSLDRDTTEAFF,TRBV2,many,TRBD1,TRBJ1-1
TGTGCCAGCAGCGTGACTAGCGGACCTTACAATGAGCAGTTCTTC,CASSVTSGPYNEQFF,TRBV6-1,many,TRBD2,TRBJ2-1
TGTGCCAGCAGTTACTCGGCAAGCGGGAGCCAAGGGGAGTTCTTC,CASSYSASGSQGEFF,TRBV6-2/TRBV6-3,many,TRBD2,TRBJ2-1
TGTGCCAGCAGCCCCTCCGGGGAGCCCCAGCATTTT,CASSPSGEPQHF,TRBV3-1,few,.,TRBJ1-5
TGCAGCGTTGAAGGACGACCAATGAACACTGAAGCTTTCTTT,CSVEGRPMNTEAFF,TRBV29-1,many,.,TRBJ1-1
TGTGCCAGCAGCCTTAGCGGGAGGCCTCCCTACGAGCAGTACTTC,CASSLSGRPPYEQYF,TRBV6-1,many,TRBD2,TRBJ2-7
TGTGCCAGCAGCGCGTCTGGTTCTGAGACCCAGTACTTC,CASSASGSETQYF,TRBV6-2/TRBV6-3,many,.,TRBJ2-5
TGCAGTGCTACCTGGGGGGGACAGCCCCAGCATTTT,CSATWGGQPQHF,TRBV20-1,few,.,TRBJ1-5
TGTGCCAGCATAGCGGGAGGTTCCCACGAGCAGTACTTC,CASIAGGSHEQYF,TRBV2,many,TRBD2,TRBJ2-7
TGTGCCTGGAGTTCAGCCTCCTACGAGCAGTACTTC,CAWSSASYEQYF,TRBV30,many,.,TRBJ2-7
TGTGCCAGTAGTATAAGTCCCGGCAGATTCGCTAATGAAAAACTGTTTTTT,CASSISPGRFANEKLFF,TRBV19,.,.,TRBJ1-4
TGTGCCAGCAGCCCCCAAGGATTGGATACGCAGTATTTT,CASSPQGLDTQYF,TRBV7-8,many,.,TRBJ2-3
TGTGCCAGTACCCCCCCCACGGGACAGGGCCCCTACGAGCAGTACTTC,CASTPPTGQGPYEQYF,TRBV19,.,TRBD1,TRBJ2-7
TGTGCCAGCAGCCTCGGTTGGGATAGCAATCAGCCCCAGCATTTT,CASSLGWDSNQPQHF,TRBV7-3,many,.,TRBJ1-5
TGTGCCAGTAGTATCCCTCATGGGGGACAGGGGCTCCACGAGCAGTACTTC,CASSIPHGGQGLHEQYF,TRBV19,few,TRBD1,TRBJ2-7
TGTGCCACCGGTCCTCACTATAGCAATCAGCCCCAGCATTTT,CATGPHYSNQPQHF,TRBV24-1,.,.,TRBJ1-5
TGTGCCAGCAGTTTTTTAGTAGCACCATACAATGAGCAGTTCTTC,CASSFLVAPYNEQFF,TRBV28,many,.,TRBJ2-1
TGTGCCAGCGTTTTTATGGGGCGCATGAACACTGAAGCTTTCTTT,CASVFMGRMNTEAFF,TRBV28,.,.,TRBJ1-1